These 23 T cell receptor beta chains were all obtained from the same sample, sequenced in a study of T-cell memory formation after mild COVID-19. TCRdb recomputed calls from the 5' RACE reads with MiXCR, one row per CDR3 protein. The table lists about 350,000 distinct CDR3 sequences, roughly an eighth of them singletons. Input material: PBMCs or a T cell subset sorted from them (not recorded which). The receptors here all came from a man aged 18 to 35 who had mild COVID-19 (a few samples of this study predate the infection). Cell type and time point are not known.

The chain links TRBV5-1 to TRBJ1-5; D gene unclear. The germline V gene encodes CDR1 SGHRS and CDR2 YFSETQ. V was trimmed by 1 base and J by 0 bases, leaving 8 bases between them. CDR3 length equals 15 residues. The CDR3 loop is CASSLLGNSNQPQHF. The DNA for the CDR3 is TGCGCCAGCAGCTTGCTGGGAAATAGCAATCAGCCCCAGCATTTT.

This clonotype has more than one count but fewer than ten. CDR3 in amino acids: CSARLSDRGTWNQETQYF. CDR3 DNA: TGCAGTGCTAGGTTATCGGACAGGGGGACCTGGAACCAAGAGACCCAGTACTTC. The genes are TRBV20-1 and TRBJ2-5; 10 bases line up with TRBD1. The length of the CDR3 is 18 residues. Germline-derived CDR1 and CDR2 are DFQATT and SNEGSKA (reference sequence). The V segment lost 3 bases and the J segment 0 bases; nucleotides outside the gene matches: 13.

This clonotype was counted ten times or more. V usage is TRBV2 and J usage is TRBJ2-2; unclear D gene. V lost 8 bases, J lost 6 bases, and 7 bases lay in between. The CDR3 runs to 11 residues. Germline V gene data show CDR1 as SNHLY and CDR2 as FYNNEI. CDR3 sequence (DNA): TGTGCCAGCCGCGACCCCGGGGAGCTGTTTTTT. Its translation: CASRDPGELFF. Full variable domain (rest looked up from reference TRBV2 and TRBJ2-2): EPEVTQTPSHQVTQMGQEVILRCVPISNHLYFYWYRQILGQKVEFLVSFYNNEISEKSEIFDDQFSVERPDGSNFTLKIRSTKLEDSAMYFCASRDPGELFFGEGSRLTVL.

The chain uses TRBV9 and TRBJ2-1; tentatively, D is TRBD1 (5 bases). The CDR3 length is 14 residues. V lost 2 bases, J lost 3 bases, and 9 bases lay in between. Germline V gene data show CDR1 as SGDLS and CDR2 as YYNGEE. Here the CDR3 DNA reads TGTGCCAGCAGCGTTTCGGACATCTACAATGAGCAGTTCTTC. Encoded protein: CASSVSDIYNEQFF.

This clonotype turned up a few times. The chain uses TRBV6-2 or TRBV6-3 and TRBJ2-1; maybe TRBD1 (6 bases). This CDR3 comprises 14 residues. From germline, CDR1 is MNHEY and CDR2 SVGEGT. V lost 5 bases to trimming and J lost 5 bases, with 13 bases between them. The CDR3 protein is CASSTRTADNEQFF. The CDR3 nucleotides are TGTGCCAGCAGTACCCGGACAGCCGACAATGAGCAGTTCTTC.

This clonotype showed up many times. The chain couples TRBV20-1 to TRBJ2-2, with D hard to call. Trimming removed 3 bases from V and 3 bases from J, with 8 bases in between. Germline V lookup: CDR1 DFQATT, CDR2 SNEGSKA (reference sequence). The CDR3 contains 13 residues. CDR3 sequence (DNA): TGCAGTGCTAGGTTATCTTACACCGGGGAGCTGTTTTTT. This sequence encodes CSARLSYTGELFF.

This clonotype was counted between two and nine times. The gene calls are TRBV12-3 or TRBV12-4 and TRBJ1-6; no clear D gene. The CDR3 length is 16 residues. V was cut by 2 bases and J by 4 bases, with 12 bases left in between. The DNA of the CDR3 is TGTGCCAGCAGTTTACAAGTCCCGGGGTATAATTCACCCCTCCACTTT. Its translation: CASSLQVPGYNSPLHF.

This clonotype was seen a handful of times. The J gene is TRBJ2-2, the V gene TRBV7-2, with 9 bases that match TRBD1. This CDR3 is 17 amino acids long. The germline gives CDR1 SGHTA, CDR2 FQGNSA. Losses at the gene ends were 5 bases for V and 5 bases for J; bases not matched to a gene: 12. CDR3 DNA: TGTGCCAGCAGCCCAGCCAACAGGGGGCGAGGAACCGGGGAGCTGTTTTTT. This gives the protein CASSPANRGRGTGELFF.

The CDR3 nucleotides read TGTGCCAGCAGCCGGGACAGACTCTATGGCTACACCTTC. This encodes CASSRDRLYGYTF. The rearrangement links TRBV7-9 to TRBJ1-2, with 7 bases identical to TRBD1. CDR3 length: 13 residues. V lost 5 bases, J lost 4 bases, and 4 bases stayed unmatched. Germline V CDR1 and CDR2: SEHNR, FQNEAQ (reference sequence).

The chain uses TRBV11-1 and TRBJ1-2; D ambiguous. Germline CDR1 and CDR2: SGHAT and FQDESV (reference sequence). The germline V and J ends were trimmed by 3 bases and 4 bases, with 15 bases remaining between them. This CDR3 has 15 residues. The CDR3 spells CASSFGRALPYGYTF. The CDR3 nucleotides are TGTGCCAGCAGCTTCGGGAGAGCTCTACCCTATGGCTACACCTTC.

This clonotype showed up many times. The chain links TRBV25-1 to TRBJ1-5, with D tentatively TRBD1 (6 bases). CDR1 and CDR2 (germline): MGHDK, SYGVNS. V lost 1 base to trimming and J lost 3 bases, with 16 bases between them. This CDR3 is 17 amino acids long. CDR3 in amino acids: CASSESNRAIDNQPQHF. In DNA form, the CDR3 reads TGTGCCAGCAGTGAATCAAACAGGGCAATCGACAATCAGCCCCAGCATTTT.

The chain employs TRBV6-4 and TRBJ2-3; 9 nucleotides line up with TRBD1. The CDR3 totals 14 residues. V trimming: 6 bases; J trimming: 6 bases; junction bases outside the gene matches: 7. Germline values: CDR1 MRHNA, CDR2 SNTAGT. CDR3 DNA: TGTGCCAGCAGCCGGACAGGGGAATCGGATACGCAGTATTTT. This sequence encodes CASSRTGESDTQYF.

This clonotype was recorded a few times. The chain joins TRBV25-1 to TRBJ2-5; 12 positions agree with TRBD2. J was trimmed by 5 bases and V by 3 bases; bases with no gene match: 13. The V gene's germline CDR1 is MGHDK and CDR2 SYGVNS. The CDR3 runs 18 residues. This CDR3 is CASSDRLAGAYPRETQYF. DNA for the CDR3: TGTGCCAGCAGTGACAGACTAGCGGGGGCCTATCCCCGGGAGACCCAGTACTTC.

The chain is built from TRBV5-1 and TRBJ2-3, with 8 bases fitting TRBD1. This CDR3 has 14 amino acids. J lost 2 bases, V lost 4 bases, and 3 bases had no gene match. Germline V gene lookup returns CDR1 SGHRS and CDR2 YFSETQ. Written as DNA, the CDR3 is TGCGCCAGCAGCGGACAGGGCGCCACAGATACGCAGTATTTT. Translating gives CASSGQGATDTQYF. Looking up the rest from reference TRBV5-1 and TRBJ2-3 gives the full variable domain: KAGVTQTPRYLIKTRGQQVTLSCSPISGHRSVSWYQQTPGQGLQFLFEYFSETQRNKGNFPGRFSGRQFSNSRSEMNVSTLELGDSALYLCASSGQGATDTQYFGPGTRLTVL.

V usage is TRBV27 and J usage is TRBJ2-3, with D possibly being TRBD1 (6 bases). Germline lookup yields CDR1 MNHEY and CDR2 SMNVEV (reference sequence). Trimming removed 6 bases at V and 4 bases at J, with 17 bases between. CDR3 size: 15 residues. CDR3 in DNA: TGTGCCAGCAGCTCACATCGGACAGCGCCAGATACGCAGTATTTT. Its translation: CASSSHRTAPDTQYF.

This clonotype was seen repeatedly, ten times or more. The chain is built from TRBV18 and TRBJ1-1; the D gene is possibly TRBD1 (5 bases). CDR1 and CDR2 (germline): KGHSH, LQKENI. Trimming pared 4 bases from V and 3 bases from J, leaving 9 bases between. The CDR3 consists of 13 residues. CDR3 region: CASSLVGDTEAFF. CDR3 nucleotides: TGTGCCAGCTCACTAGTGGGGGACACTGAAGCTTTCTTT. The complete variable domain, with remaining parts taken from reference TRBV18 and TRBJ1-1, reads NAGVMQNPRHLVRRRGQEARLRCSPMKGHSHVYWYRQLPEEGLKFMVYLQKENIIDESGMPKERFSAEFPKEGPSILRIQQVVRGDSAAYFCASSLVGDTEAFFGQGTRLTVV.

This clonotype appeared many times. The rearrangement uses TRBV5-1 and TRBJ2-7; D tentatively fits TRBD1 or TRBD2 (6 bases each). Looked up from germline, CDR1 is SGHRS and CDR2 is YFSETQ. Trimming pared 3 bases from V and 4 bases from J, leaving 8 bases between. This CDR3 has 12 amino acids. CDR3 loop: CASSWGAYEQYF. CDR3 in DNA: TGCGCCAGCAGCTGGGGGGCTTACGAGCAGTACTTC.

The V gene is TRBV4-1, the J gene TRBJ2-2; D is perhaps TRBD2 (6 bases). CDR3 length: 17 residues. CDR1 MGHRA and CDR2 YSYEKL come from the germline V gene. With 4 bases removed from V and 3 bases from J, the gap between germline ends came to 18 bases. CDR3 sequence: CASSRSETSGYTGELFF. In DNA form, the CDR3 reads TGCGCCAGCAGCCGCTCCGAGACTAGTGGGTACACCGGGGAGCTGTTTTTT.

The gene calls are TRBV6-5 and TRBJ1-2; D gene ambiguous. From germline, CDR1 is MNHEY and CDR2 SVGAGI. V was trimmed by 2 bases and J by 2 bases, leaving 18 bases between them. The CDR3 runs 17 residues. This chain's CDR3 is CASSYGDGRSENYGYTF. In nucleotides, the CDR3 is TGTGCCAGCAGTTACGGTGACGGACGGAGCGAAAACTATGGCTACACCTTC.

This clonotype was found many times. The V and J genes are TRBV4-1 and TRBJ1-2; tentative D call: TRBD1 (6 bases). V was trimmed by 4 bases and J by 6 bases, leaving 18 bases between them. CDR3 size: 15 residues. CDR1 is MGHRA, CDR2 YSYEKL, per germline. The CDR3 DNA reads TGCGCCAGCAGCCCGAGGACAGCAGGGTTCCATGGCTACACCTTC. The encoded protein is CASSPRTAGFHGYTF.

The V call is TRBV29-1, the J call TRBJ2-5; 9 bases align to TRBD2. Unmatched junction bases numbered 18, after V lost 5 bases and J lost 5 bases. Looked up from germline, CDR1 is SQVTM and CDR2 is ANQGSEA. The CDR3 sequence is 17 residues long. This chain's CDR3 is CSVPPSGAGGTYETQYF. CDR3 coding DNA: TGCAGCGTTCCCCCCTCGGGAGCGGGGGGTACCTACGAGACCCAGTACTTC.

The chain is built from TRBV29-1 and TRBJ2-3, with D perhaps matching TRBD1 or TRBD2 (7 bases each). This CDR3 is built from 15 residues. Germline CDR1 and CDR2: SQVTM and ANQGSEA. Trimming pared 0 bases from V and 4 bases from J, leaving 14 bases between. The CDR3 loop is CSVEDGGTVPDTQYF. CDR3 DNA sequence: TGCAGCGTTGAAGACGGGGGGACAGTTCCAGATACGCAGTATTTT.

The rearrangement joins TRBV29-1 to TRBJ1-5; tentative D call: TRBD1 (6 bases). The CDR3 has 14 residues. In germline, CDR1 is SQVTM, CDR2 ANQGSEA. V lost 4 bases, J lost 0 bases, and 10 bases lay in between. The CDR3: CSVAQGNSNQPQHF. CDR3 bases: TGCAGCGTTGCGCAGGGGAATAGCAATCAGCCCCAGCATTTT.